What follows are 22 T cell receptor beta chains derived from one specimen sequenced in a study of T cell clonality in common variable immunodeficiency. Only in-frame clones appear in the TCRdb table, and some are missing; sequencing was by immunoSEQ multiplex PCR. The sample presents around 45,000 clones, none singletons. The sample taken for sequencing was peripheral blood mononuclear cells. These receptors originate from a person aged 18 to 75 in good health.

This clone was counted at least ten times. The read ends 3 residues early relative to the CDR3; the germline J gene fills the gap. The chain links TRBV12-3 or TRBV12-4 to TRBJ2-1; D is unclear. This CDR3 comprises 11 residues. Trimming cost V 5 bases and J 4 bases, with 3 bases left between them. The chain's CDR3 is CASSQYNEQFF. CDR3 DNA (partial): TGTGCCAGCAGTCAGTACAATGAG.

This clone was recorded many times. The missing CDR3 end, 3 residues past where the read stops, is filled in from the germline J gene. The chain uses TRBV20-1 and TRBJ2-6; 7 bases fit TRBD1. The CDR3 consists of 16 residues. Germline V gene sequence: CDR1 DFQATT, CDR2 SNEGSKA (reference sequence). The V gene end was trimmed by 4 bases and the J gene end by 0 bases; junction bases not matched to a gene: 6. The CDR3 bases that were read are TGCAGTGCTACCACAGGGGCTACCTCTGGGGCCAACGTC. This codes for CSATTGATSGANV. The CDR3, in full, reads CSATTGATSGANVLTF.

This clone occurred many times. The CDR3 is cut off 3 residues early in the read; its end comes from the germline J gene. The V and J genes are TRBV12-3 or TRBV12-4 and TRBJ2-3; 13 bases match TRBD2. The V gene end was trimmed by 6 bases and the J gene end by 3 bases; junction bases not matched to a gene: 6. CDR3 length equals 16 residues. The CDR3 here is CASSTGTSGVTDTQYF. CDR3 bases read: TGTGCCAGCAGCACCGGGACTAGCGGGGTGACAGATACG.

The table lists this clone with many counts. The CDR3 end is not reached by the read, which stops 3 residues before it; the germline J gene fills it in. The chain links TRBV5-1 to TRBJ2-3; D is possibly TRBD1 (5 bases). CDR3 length: 13 residues. Germline V gene data show CDR1 as SGHRS and CDR2 as YFSETQ. V was trimmed by 4 bases and J by 4 bases, leaving 10 bases between them. The part of the CDR3 DNA that was read is TGCGCCAGCAGCGGGCAGGGCCCAGATACG. Translating gives CASSGQGPDT. The entire CDR3 protein is CASSGQGPDTQYF.

This clone was found many times. The sequenced CDR3 bases are TGTGCCAGTAGTATAGCCTTCAGTGCAACTAATGAAAAA. Protein sequence: CASSIAFSATNEK. The whole CDR3 sequence reads CASSIAFSATNEKLFF. This rearrangement joins TRBV19 to TRBJ1-4; no firm D call. With the read ending 3 residues before the CDR3 end, the germline J gene is used to fill in that end. V lost 1 base and J 0 bases, leaving 9 bases between the germline ends. CDR3 length equals 16 residues. The germline CDR1 and CDR2 sequences are LNHDA and SQIVND (reference sequence).

This clone has ten or more counts. From the germline J gene comes the end of the CDR3, since the read stops 3 residues before it. The rearrangement joins TRBV30 to TRBJ2-3; the D call may be TRBD1 or TRBD2 (5 bases each). V was trimmed by 0 bases and J by 5 bases, leaving 12 bases between them. Germline V CDR1 and CDR2: GTSNPN, SVGIG (reference sequence). The CDR3 covers 14 residues. The sequenced CDR3 bases are TGTGCCTGGAGTGTACGAGGGGCTGGAGATACG. This codes for CAWSVRGAGDT. The entire CDR3 protein is CAWSVRGAGDTQYF.

The sample holds a few counts of this clone. The read ends 3 residues early relative to the CDR3; the germline J gene fills the gap. The rearrangement joins TRBV5-1 to TRBJ2-1; either TRBD1 or TRBD2 may fit D (5 bases each). The CDR3 is 12 amino acids. V dropped 10 bases and J dropped 8 bases, with 16 bases sitting between them. The germline CDR1 and CDR2 sequences are SGHRS and YFSETQ. This CDR3 reads CASEGQDDEQFF. The DNA read from the CDR3 is TGCGCCTCCGAGGGGCAGGACGATGAG.

This clone was counted many times. Read sequence stops 3 residues before the CDR3 end, and the germline J gene provides the missing end. The chain uses TRBV7-2 and TRBJ1-1; D uncertain. The length of the CDR3 is 15 residues. Germline V CDR1 and CDR2: SGHTA, FQGNSA. V shed 1 base and J shed 1 base, with 10 bases lying between them. The covered CDR3 bases are TGTGCCAGCAGCTTAGGGGCATATACGAACACTGAA. This sequence encodes CASSLGAYTNTE. The entire CDR3 protein is CASSLGAYTNTEAFF.

This clone was seen many times. A junction boundary mismatches the germline segment, possibly from a read error. The DNA ends 3 residues before the CDR3 does, and the rest of the CDR3 is filled in from the germline J gene. The J gene is TRBJ1-2, the V gene TRBV4-2; D is undetermined. This CDR3 spans 16 amino acids. Germline CDR1 LGHNA, CDR2 YNFKEQ. The CDR3 sequence: CASSQDRVDLSTGYTF. The covered CDR3 bases are TGCGCCAGCAGCCAAGATCGTGTCGACTTAAGCACTGGC.

This clone has at least ten counts. The read terminates 3 residues ahead of where the CDR3 ends, so the germline J gene completes it. The chain joins TRBV5-1 to TRBJ2-4; 8 bases line up with TRBD1. Germline CDR1 reads SGHRS; CDR2 reads YFSETQ. V shed 4 bases, J shed 6 bases, and the junction held 3 bases outside the gene matches. The CDR3 runs to 13 residues. The covered CDR3 bases are TGCGCCAGCAGCGTGGGACAGGTAAACATT. Translating gives CASSVGQVNI. The entire CDR3 protein reads CASSVGQVNIQYF.

This clone occurred many times. The CDR3 end falls 3 residues outside the read, so it is completed with the germline J gene. The rearrangement uses TRBV6-2 or TRBV6-3 and TRBJ1-1; TRBD1 matches at 10 bases. Per the germline V gene, CDR1 is MNHEY and CDR2 is SVGEGT. The V and J ends lost 10 bases and 6 bases, in that order; junction bases with no gene match: 17. CDR3 length: 16 residues. CDR3 DNA (partial): TGTGCCACGACCCGAGACAGGGGGCTATTTCATCCTGAA. Its translation is CATTRDRGLFHPE. The entire CDR3 reads CATTRDRGLFHPEAFF.

This clone was observed at least ten times. The read ends 3 residues early relative to the CDR3; the germline J gene fills the gap. This chain links TRBV5-1 with TRBJ2-3, with D unclear. Trimming shortened V by 0 bases and J by 4 bases, and 9 bases separated the two germline ends. The CDR3 loop spans 14 amino acids. From germline, CDR1 is SGHRS and CDR2 YFSETQ. CDR3 DNA (partial): TGCGCCAGCAGCTTGGGGCCAGCGCCAGATACG. Translation: CASSLGPAPDT. The full CDR3 is CASSLGPAPDTQYF.

This clone was seen at least ten times. Read data end 3 residues before the CDR3 end; the end is taken from the germline J gene. The chain carries TRBV4-2 and TRBJ2-5, with a tentative D call TRBD1 (7 bases). The CDR3 length is 14 residues. Germline V lookup: CDR1 LGHNA, CDR2 YNFKEQ. Trimming took 4 bases from V and 2 from J, leaving 11 bases between them. CDR3 residues: CASSLGGQQETQYF. The part of the CDR3 DNA that was read is TGTGCCAGCAGCCTGGGGGGACAGCAAGAGACC.

This clone appeared many times. Read data end 3 residues before the CDR3 end; the end is taken from the germline J gene. This rearrangement joins TRBV20-1 to TRBJ1-1, with 8 bases matching TRBD1. This CDR3 is 13 amino acids long. Germline CDR1 and CDR2: DFQATT and SNEGSKA (reference sequence). The CDR3 loop reads CRAQDRVNTEAFF. Incomplete CDR3 DNA: TGCAGGGCCCAGGACAGGGTGAACACTGAA.

This clone was counted many times. The read gets to within 3 residues of the CDR3 end, and the germline J gene fills in the rest. The chain employs TRBV20-1 and TRBJ1-5; the D is unclear. CDR1 is DFQATT, CDR2 SNEGSKA, per germline (reference sequence). The CDR3 length is 15 residues. Trimming pared 0 bases from V and 1 base from J, leaving 10 bases between. The part of the CDR3 DNA that was read is TGCAGTGCTAGAGATCTAACAGCCAGCAATCAGCCC. This sequence encodes CSARDLTASNQP. The full CDR3 reads CSARDLTASNQPQHF.

Many counts were recorded for this clone. From the germline J gene comes the end of the CDR3, since the read stops 3 residues before it. The gene calls are TRBV19 and TRBJ2-7, with a possible D match to TRBD1 (8 bases). Trimming cost V 7 bases and J 3 bases, with 16 bases left between them. Germline V gives CDR1 LNHDA, CDR2 SQIVND (reference sequence). This CDR3 spans 14 amino acids. The CDR3 protein is CASKRDRTYYEQYF. CDR3 DNA (partial): TGTGCCAGTAAGCGGGACAGGACTTACTACGAG.

This clone appeared many times. Sequencing ends 3 residues short of the CDR3 end; the germline J gene provides the rest. The chain employs TRBV5-5 and TRBJ2-3; 11 nucleotides match TRBD2. This CDR3 contains 15 residues. The germline V gene encodes CDR1 SGHKS and CDR2 YYEKEE (reference sequence). Trimming cost V 2 bases and J 5 bases; bases outside gene matches: 4. Incomplete CDR3 DNA: TGTGCCAGCAGCTTAACTAGCGGGGGAAGAGATACG. Translation: CASSLTSGGRDT. The whole CDR3 region reads CASSLTSGGRDTQYF.

This clone was observed a few times. The CDR3 sequence is CASSGMTTYNEQFF. The CDR3 DNA, read in part, is TGTGCCAGCAGTGGGATGACAACTTACAATGAG. The V call is TRBV2, the J call TRBJ2-1; no clear D. The CDR3 is cut off 3 residues early in the read; its end comes from the germline J gene. The ends were cut back, 4 bases at V and 4 bases at J, with 11 bases in the middle. The CDR3 spans 14 residues. Per germline, CDR1 SNHLY and CDR2 FYNNEI.

This clone was detected ten times or more. The CDR3 goes on 3 residues after the read ends, and that part is filled in from the germline J gene. The chain uses TRBV11-2 and TRBJ2-1; 12 bases fit TRBD2. Germline V gene lookup returns CDR1 SGHAT and CDR2 FQNNGV. The V gene end was trimmed by 5 bases and the J gene end by 6 bases; junction bases not matched to a gene: 5. The CDR3 loop spans 15 amino acids. The DNA read from the CDR3 is TGTGCCAGCAGCCCCCGGACTAGCGGGGTCAATGAG. Protein product: CASSPRTSGVNE. The complete CDR3 reads CASSPRTSGVNEQFF.

This clone was counted at least ten times. CDR3 bases read: TGCAGTGCTCCAGACAGGGGAAAGACC. Translation: CSAPDRGKT. The whole CDR3 protein reads CSAPDRGKTQYF. The chain carries TRBV20-1 and TRBJ2-5; 8 nucleotides match TRBD1. The read stops 3 residues short of the end of the CDR3; the missing end is completed from the germline J gene. Germline trimming cut 5 bases from V and 6 bases from J; bases unmatched to any gene: 5. This CDR3 contains 12 residues. The V gene's germline CDR1 is DFQATT and CDR2 SNEGSKA (reference sequence).

Ten or more counts support this clone. Read data end 3 residues before the CDR3 end; the end is taken from the germline J gene. This chain connects TRBV7-3 to TRBJ2-1; D possibly matches TRBD1 or TRBD2 (7 bases each). CDR3 length: 15 residues. The germline V gene has CDR1 SGHTA and CDR2 FQGTGA. V shed 5 bases and J shed 7 bases, with 18 bases lying between them. Incomplete CDR3 DNA: TGTGCCAGCAGCCTCCTGAGACAGGGAGGGAATGAG. Its translation: CASSLLRQGGNE. The full CDR3 is CASSLLRQGGNEQFF.

This clone appeared many times. With the read ending 3 residues before the CDR3 end, the germline J gene is used to fill in that end. J is TRBJ2-3 and V is TRBV19, with 11 bases that match TRBD2. CDR3 length equals 12 residues. CDR1 and CDR2 (germline): LNHDA, SQIVND (reference sequence). This CDR3 reads CASSPGLAAQYF. The DNA read from the CDR3 is TGTGCCAGTTCCCCGGGACTAGCGGCG.